This is a list of T cell receptor beta chains from one sample in a study of cytomegalovirus exposure and HLA in healthy donors. Libraries were prepared by immunoSEQ multiplex PCR; TCRdb keeps only in-frame clonotypes and omits some of them. In the table there are fewer than 150,000 clones, approximately 69% of which are singletons. The sample taken for sequencing was PBMCs. These receptors all come from a woman in her 50s in good health and CMV-seropositive. Both conserved end residues are part of each CDR3. Part of the rows lack a size; the others show once, few, many or a class for expanded clones.

>TRBJ2-3|-|TRBV4-2
CASSQEIGQGETDTQYF
>TRBJ2-3|few|TRBV15
CATSRIAVSTDTQYF
>TRBJ2-3|-|TRBV5-6
CASSPNTDTQYF
>TRBJ1-6|-|TRBV5-4
CASSPSSGAGESPLHF
>TRBJ1-1|-|TRBV13
CASSYTRGEAFF
>TRBJ1-3|-|TRBV7-9
CAPGERNSGNTIYF
>TRBJ1-2|-|TRBV15
CATSRAGDGYGYTF
>TRBJ1-3|-|TRBV2
CASGGGVGNTIYF
>TRBJ1-1|-|TRBV5-8
CASSAGQGANTEAFF
>TRBJ1-4|-|TRBV7-8
CASSMTGRLFF
>TRBJ2-5|-|TRBV5-1
CASSLVLAGTQETQYF
>TRBJ2-7|-|TRBV7-2
CASSWTGVEQYF
>TRBJ2-5|-|TRBV29-1
CSVGAVWGVETQYF
>TRBJ1-1|-|TRBV7-2
CASSLVGTGGTEAFF
>TRBJ1-5|-|TRBV19
CASSPQGEPQHF
>TRBJ2-2|-|TRBV4-3
CASSPNSGETGELFF
>TRBJ2-2|few|TRBV7-2
CASSWTSGGARTGELFF
>TRBJ2-1|-|TRBV18
CASSPNPTAGEQFF
>TRBJ2-7|-|TRBV7-8
CASSSPFREQYF
>TRBJ2-6|-|TRBV29-1
CSVEKQGATGANVLTF
>TRBJ2-1|few|TRBV7-2
CASSFDRVSSNEQFF
>TRBJ2-5|-|TRBV7-6
CASSPARETQYF
>TRBJ2-7|once|TRBV29-1
CSVRQGANSYEQYF
>TRBJ2-7|few|TRBV28
CASSLAAAGGYEQYF
>TRBJ1-6|-|TRBV5-4
CASTRAGQGSPLHF
>TRBJ2-7|-|TRBV9
CASSVVGGGAYEQYF
>TRBJ2-1|-|TRBV7-9
CASSPGLPWNEQFF
>TRBJ1-4|-|TRBV9
CASSVGGQGDEKLFF
>TRBJ2-2|few|TRBV5-1
CASSLMLAGPTGELFF
>TRBJ2-7|-|TRBV5-1
CASSDVVRTSASEQYF
>TRBJ2-4|-|TRBV9
CASSVGTSDIQYF
>TRBJ1-2|-|TRBV2
CASSPEGQYGYTF
>TRBJ2-4|few|TRBV19
CASRPGGLNIQYF
>TRBJ2-1|few|TRBV4-3
CASSQEVRGSNEQFF
>TRBJ2-1|-|TRBV5-1
CASSDNKREWRNEQFF
>TRBJ1-4|once|TRBV7-2
CASSLAGGIGEKLFF
>TRBJ2-1|-|TRBV30
CAWSMGQGNEQFF
>TRBJ1-2|-|TRBV12-5
CASGLGAIGGYGYTF
>TRBJ2-3|-|TRBV6-1
CASSADRVFTDTQYF
>TRBJ1-1|-|TRBV2
CASNDRMNTEAFF
>TRBJ1-2|few|TRBV19
CASSLGTGNDGYTF
>TRBJ2-1|-|TRBV4-2
CASSQEVLAGATNEQFF
>TRBJ2-6|-|TRBV7-7
CASSSVLGANVLTF
>TRBJ2-5|few|TRBV7-2
CASSFDTAQETQYF
>TRBJ1-5|-|TRBV7-8
CASSPGANQPQHF
>TRBJ2-3|-|TRBV5-1
CASSLVSSGTDTQYF
>TRBJ1-5|-|TRBV30
CAWSGKTGNNQPQHF
>TRBJ2-1|-|TRBV11-3
CASSSTGVEQFF
>TRBJ2-7|-|TRBV10-2
CASTLQGSAYEQYF
>TRBJ2-5|few|TRBV29-1
CSVRQGVETQYF
>TRBJ1-2|-|TRBV10-2
CASSLTRDRGYGYTF
>TRBJ2-7|few|TRBV6-5
CASSYSKTGLSYEQYF
>TRBJ2-2|-|TRBV30
CAWSQQGVGELFF
>TRBJ2-6|-|TRBV4-2
CASSPARGGTTGRFSGANVLTF
>TRBJ1-2|-|TRBV4-1
CASSPSPTGGIHGYTF